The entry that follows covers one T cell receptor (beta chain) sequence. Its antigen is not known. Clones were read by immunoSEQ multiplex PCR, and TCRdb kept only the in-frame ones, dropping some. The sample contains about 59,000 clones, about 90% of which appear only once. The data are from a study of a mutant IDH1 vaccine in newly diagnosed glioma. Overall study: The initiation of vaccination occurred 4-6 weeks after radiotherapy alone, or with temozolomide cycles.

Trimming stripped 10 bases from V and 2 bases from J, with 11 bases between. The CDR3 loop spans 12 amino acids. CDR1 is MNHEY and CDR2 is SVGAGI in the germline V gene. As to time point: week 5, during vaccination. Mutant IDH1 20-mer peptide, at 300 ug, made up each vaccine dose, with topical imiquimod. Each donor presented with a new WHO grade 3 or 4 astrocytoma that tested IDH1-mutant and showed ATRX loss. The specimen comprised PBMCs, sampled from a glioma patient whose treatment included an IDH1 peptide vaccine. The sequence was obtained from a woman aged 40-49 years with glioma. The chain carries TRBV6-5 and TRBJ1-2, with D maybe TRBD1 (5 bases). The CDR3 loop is CAIRDANYGYTF. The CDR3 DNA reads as TGTGCCATCCGGGACGCCAACTATGGCTACACCTTC.